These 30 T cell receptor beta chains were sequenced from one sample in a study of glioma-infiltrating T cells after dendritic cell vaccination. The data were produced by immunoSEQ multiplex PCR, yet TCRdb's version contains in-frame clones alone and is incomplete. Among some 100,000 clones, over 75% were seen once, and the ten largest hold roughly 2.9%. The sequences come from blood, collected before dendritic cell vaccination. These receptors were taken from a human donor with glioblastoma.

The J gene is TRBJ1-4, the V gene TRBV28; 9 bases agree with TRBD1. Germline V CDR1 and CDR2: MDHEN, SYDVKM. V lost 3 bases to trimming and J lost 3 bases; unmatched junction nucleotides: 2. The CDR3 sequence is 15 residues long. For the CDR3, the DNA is TGTGCCAGCAGTTTTGGGGACAGGGCTAATGAAAAACTGTTTTTT. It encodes CASSFGDRANEKLFF.

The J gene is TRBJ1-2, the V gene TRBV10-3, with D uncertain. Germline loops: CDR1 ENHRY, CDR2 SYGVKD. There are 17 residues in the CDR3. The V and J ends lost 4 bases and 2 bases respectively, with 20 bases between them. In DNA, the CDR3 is TGTGCCATCAGTGGAGGGCCAGCCTCTGGGGTCAACTATGGCTACACCTTC. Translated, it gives CAISGGPASGVNYGYTF.

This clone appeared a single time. CDR3 DNA sequence: TGTGCCAGCAGTGTAGGGGCCTTGACCGGGGAGCTGTTTTTT. Protein sequence: CASSVGALTGELFF. V usage is TRBV6-1 and J usage is TRBJ2-2, with a possible D match to TRBD1 (5 bases). Trimming took off 4 bases at V and 5 bases at J, with 11 bases between the two ends. Germline V CDR1 and CDR2: MNHNS, SASEGT. CDR3 length: 14 residues.

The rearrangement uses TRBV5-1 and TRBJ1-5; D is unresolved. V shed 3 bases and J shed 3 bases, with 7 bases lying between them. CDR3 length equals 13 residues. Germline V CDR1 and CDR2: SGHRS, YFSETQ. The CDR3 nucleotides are TGCGCCAGCAGCTCTGACACCAATCAGCCCCAGCATTTT. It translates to CASSSDTNQPQHF.

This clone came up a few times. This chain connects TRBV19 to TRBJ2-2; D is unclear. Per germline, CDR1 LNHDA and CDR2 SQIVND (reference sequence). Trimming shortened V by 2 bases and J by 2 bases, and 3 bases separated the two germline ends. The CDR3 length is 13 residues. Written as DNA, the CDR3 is TGTGCCAGTAGTATAACTAACACCGGGGAGCTGTTTTTT. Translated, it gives CASSITNTGELFF.

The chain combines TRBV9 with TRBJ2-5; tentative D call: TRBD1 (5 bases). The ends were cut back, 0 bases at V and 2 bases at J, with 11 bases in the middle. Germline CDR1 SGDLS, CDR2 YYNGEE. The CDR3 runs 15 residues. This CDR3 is CASSVAPDRQETQYF. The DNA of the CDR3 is TGTGCCAGCAGCGTAGCTCCCGACAGACAAGAGACCCAGTACTTC.

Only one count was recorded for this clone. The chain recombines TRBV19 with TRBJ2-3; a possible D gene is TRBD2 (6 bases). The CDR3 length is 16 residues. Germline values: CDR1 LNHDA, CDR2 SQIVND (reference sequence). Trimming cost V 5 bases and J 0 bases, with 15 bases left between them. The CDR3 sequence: CASSVLQAGSTDTQYF. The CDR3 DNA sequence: TGTGCCAGTAGTGTACTCCAGGCGGGGAGCACAGATACGCAGTATTTT. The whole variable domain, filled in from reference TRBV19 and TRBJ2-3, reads DGGITQSPKYLFRKEGQNVTLSCEQNLNHDAMYWYRQDPGQGLRLIYYSQIVNDFQKGDIAEGYSVSREKKESFPLTVTSAQKNPTAFYLCASSVLQAGSTDTQYFGPGTRLTVL.

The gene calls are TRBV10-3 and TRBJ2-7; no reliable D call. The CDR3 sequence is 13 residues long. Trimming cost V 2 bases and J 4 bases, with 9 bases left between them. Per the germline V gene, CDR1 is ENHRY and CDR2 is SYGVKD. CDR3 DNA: TGTGCCATCAGTGAGGGCGGAGAATACGAGCAGTACTTC. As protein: CAISEGGEYEQYF.

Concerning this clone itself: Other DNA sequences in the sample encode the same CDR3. The CDR3 reads CASSSGQGYGYTF. In DNA, the CDR3 is TGTGCCAGCAGCTCGGGACAGGGATATGGCTACACCTTC. This chain links TRBV5-4 with TRBJ1-2, with 9 positions matching TRBD1. Trimming at V came to 3 bases and at J to 5 bases, leaving 2 bases not matched to a gene. CDR3 length equals 13 residues. CDR1 SGHNT and CDR2 YYREEE come from the germline V gene (reference sequence).

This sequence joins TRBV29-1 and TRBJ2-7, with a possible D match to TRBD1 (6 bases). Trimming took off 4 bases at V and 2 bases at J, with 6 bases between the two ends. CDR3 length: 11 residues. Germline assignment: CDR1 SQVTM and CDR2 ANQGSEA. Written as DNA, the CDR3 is TGCAGCGTTGGGACAGCCTACGAGCAGTACTTC. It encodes CSVGTAYEQYF.

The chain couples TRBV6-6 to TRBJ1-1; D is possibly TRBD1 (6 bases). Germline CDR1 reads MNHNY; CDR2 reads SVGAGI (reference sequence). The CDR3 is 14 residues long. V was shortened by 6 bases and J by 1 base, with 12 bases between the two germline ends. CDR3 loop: CASSLGQPNTEAFF. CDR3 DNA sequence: TGTGCCAGCAGCCTCGGACAGCCGAACACTGAAGCTTTCTTT.

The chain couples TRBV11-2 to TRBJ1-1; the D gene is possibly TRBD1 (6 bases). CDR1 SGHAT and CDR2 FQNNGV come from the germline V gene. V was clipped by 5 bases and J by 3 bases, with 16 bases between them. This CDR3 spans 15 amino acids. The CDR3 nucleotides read TGTGCCAGCAGCCAACTCGCAGGGGCGGACACTGAAGCTTTCTTT. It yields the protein CASSQLAGADTEAFF.

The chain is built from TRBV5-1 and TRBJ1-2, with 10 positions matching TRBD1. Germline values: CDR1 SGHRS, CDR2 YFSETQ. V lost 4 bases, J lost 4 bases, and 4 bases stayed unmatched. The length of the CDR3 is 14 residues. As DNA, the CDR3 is TGCGCCAGCAGCCGGACAGGGGGAGGCTATGGCTACACCTTC. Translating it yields CASSRTGGGYGYTF. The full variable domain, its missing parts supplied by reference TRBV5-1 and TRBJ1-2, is KAGVTQTPRYLIKTRGQQVTLSCSPISGHRSVSWYQQTPGQGLQFLFEYFSETQRNKGNFPGRFSGRQFSNSRSEMNVSTLELGDSALYLCASSRTGGGYGYTFGSGTRLTVV.

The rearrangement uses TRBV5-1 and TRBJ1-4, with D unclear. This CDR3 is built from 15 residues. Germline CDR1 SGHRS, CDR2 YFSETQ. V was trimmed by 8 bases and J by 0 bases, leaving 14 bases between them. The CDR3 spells CASTFGGTTNEKLFF. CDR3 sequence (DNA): TGCGCCAGTACATTTGGAGGCACAACTAATGAAAAACTGTTTTTT.

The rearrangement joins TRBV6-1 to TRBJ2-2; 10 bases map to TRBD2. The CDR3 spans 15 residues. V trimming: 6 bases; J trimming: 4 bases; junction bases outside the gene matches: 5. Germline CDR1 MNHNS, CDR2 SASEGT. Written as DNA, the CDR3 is TGTGCCAGCAGCGGCAGGACTAGCGGCACCGGGGAGCTGTTTTTT. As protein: CASSGRTSGTGELFF.

The CDR3 nucleotides are TGTGCCAGCAGCTTAGTCCTAGCGTCGACAGATACGCAGTATTTT. Its protein product is CASSLVLASTDTQYF. The genes are TRBV7-2 and TRBJ2-3; possibly TRBD2 for D (6 bases). This CDR3 is 15 amino acids long. Deletions cut 1 base from V and 3 bases from J, with 11 bases between. The germline CDR1 and CDR2 sequences are SGHTA and FQGNSA.

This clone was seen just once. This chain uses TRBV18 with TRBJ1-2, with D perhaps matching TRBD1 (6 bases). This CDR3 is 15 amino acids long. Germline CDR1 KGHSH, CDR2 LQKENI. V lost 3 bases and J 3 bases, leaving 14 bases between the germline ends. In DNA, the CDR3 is TGTGCCAGCTCACCTACTACAGGGTTGGACTATGGCTACACCTTC. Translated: CASSPTTGLDYGYTF.

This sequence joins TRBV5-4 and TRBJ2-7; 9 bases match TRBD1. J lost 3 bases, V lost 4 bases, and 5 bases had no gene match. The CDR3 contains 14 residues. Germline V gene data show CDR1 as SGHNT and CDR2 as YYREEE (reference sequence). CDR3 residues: CASSAGTGLYEQYF. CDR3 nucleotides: TGTGCCAGCAGCGCCGGGACAGGGCTCTACGAGCAGTACTTC.

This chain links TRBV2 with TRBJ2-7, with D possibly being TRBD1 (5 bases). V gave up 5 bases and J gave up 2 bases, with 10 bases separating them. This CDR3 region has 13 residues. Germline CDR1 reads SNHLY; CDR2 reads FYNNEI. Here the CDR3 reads CASSSDNTYEQYF. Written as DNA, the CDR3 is TGTGCCAGCAGTTCGGACAACACCTACGAGCAGTACTTC.

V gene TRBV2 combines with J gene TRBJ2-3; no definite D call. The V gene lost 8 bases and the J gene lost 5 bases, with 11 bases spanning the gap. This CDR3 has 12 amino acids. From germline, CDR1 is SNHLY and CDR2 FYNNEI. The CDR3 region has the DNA TGTGCCAGCTCCCCCCCGGGAGATACGCAGTATTTT. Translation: CASSPPGDTQYF.

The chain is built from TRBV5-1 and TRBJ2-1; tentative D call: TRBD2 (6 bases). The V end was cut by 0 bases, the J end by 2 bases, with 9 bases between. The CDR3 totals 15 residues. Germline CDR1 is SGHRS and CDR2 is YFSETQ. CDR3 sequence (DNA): TGCGCCAGCAGCTTGGTTCGGACTACCTACAATGAGCAGTTCTTC. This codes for CASSLVRTTYNEQFF.

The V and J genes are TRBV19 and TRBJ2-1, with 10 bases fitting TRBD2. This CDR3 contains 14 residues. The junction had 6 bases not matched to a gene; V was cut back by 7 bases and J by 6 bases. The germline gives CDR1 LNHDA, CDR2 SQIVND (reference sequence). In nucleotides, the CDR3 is TGTGCCAGTAACCCCGGGACTAGCGCCAATGAGCAGTTCTTC. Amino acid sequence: CASNPGTSANEQFF.

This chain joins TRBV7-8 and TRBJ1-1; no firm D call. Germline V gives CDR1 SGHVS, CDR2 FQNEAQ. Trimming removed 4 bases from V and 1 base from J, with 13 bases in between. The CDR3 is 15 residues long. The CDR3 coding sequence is TGTGCCAGCAGCTCGAGGCGGATTTCGAACACTGAAGCTTTCTTT. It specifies CASSSRRISNTEAFF.

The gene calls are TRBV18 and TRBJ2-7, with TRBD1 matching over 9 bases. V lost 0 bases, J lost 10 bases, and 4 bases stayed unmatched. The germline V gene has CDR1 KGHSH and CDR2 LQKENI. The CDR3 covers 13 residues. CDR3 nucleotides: TGTGCCAGCTCACCACCCGGGACAGGGCATCAGTACTTC. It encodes CASSPPGTGHQYF.

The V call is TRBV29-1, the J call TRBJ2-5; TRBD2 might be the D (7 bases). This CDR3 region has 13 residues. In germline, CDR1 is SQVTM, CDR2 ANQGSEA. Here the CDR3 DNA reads TGCAGTGGGGCGGGGGCGGTGGGGGAGACCCAGTACTTC. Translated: CSGAGAVGETQYF.

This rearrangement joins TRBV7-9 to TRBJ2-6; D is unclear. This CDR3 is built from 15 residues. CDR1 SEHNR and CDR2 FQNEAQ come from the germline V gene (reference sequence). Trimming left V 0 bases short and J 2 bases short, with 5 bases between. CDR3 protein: CASSLALPGANVLTF. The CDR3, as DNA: TGTGCCAGCAGCTTAGCCCTACCTGGGGCCAACGTCCTGACTTTC. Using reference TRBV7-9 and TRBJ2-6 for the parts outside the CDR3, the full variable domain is DTGVSQNPRHKITKRGQNVTFRCDPISEHNRLYWYRQTLGQGPEFLTYFQNEAQLEKSRLLSDRFSAERPKGSFSTLEIQRTEQGDSAMYLCASSLALPGANVLTFGAGSRLTVL.

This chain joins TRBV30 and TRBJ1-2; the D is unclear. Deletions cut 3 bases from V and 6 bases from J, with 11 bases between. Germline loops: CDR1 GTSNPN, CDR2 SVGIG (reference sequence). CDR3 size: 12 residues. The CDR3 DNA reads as TGTGCCTGGAGGAGGGTTGAAAATGGCTACACCTTC. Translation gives CAWRRVENGYTF.

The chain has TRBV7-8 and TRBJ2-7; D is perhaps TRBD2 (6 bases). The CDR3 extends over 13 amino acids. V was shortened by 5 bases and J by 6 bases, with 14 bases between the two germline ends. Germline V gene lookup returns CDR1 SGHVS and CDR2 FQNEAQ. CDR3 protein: CASSGGTAAEQYF. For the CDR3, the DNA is TGTGCCAGCAGCGGGGGGACGGCCGCCGAGCAGTACTTC.

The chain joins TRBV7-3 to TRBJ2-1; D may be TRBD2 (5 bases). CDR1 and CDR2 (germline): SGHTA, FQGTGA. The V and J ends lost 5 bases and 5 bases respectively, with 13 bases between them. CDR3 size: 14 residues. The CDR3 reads CASSPSLANNEQFF. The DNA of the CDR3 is TGTGCCAGCAGCCCCAGTCTAGCTAACAATGAGCAGTTCTTC.

The CDR3 region is CASSPHRPGLSNEKLFF. The CDR3 bases are TGTGCCAGCAGTCCCCACCGCCCGGGACTGAGTAATGAAAAACTGTTTTTT. The chain couples TRBV25-1 to TRBJ1-4, with a possible D match to TRBD1 (5 bases). The germline V gene encodes CDR1 MGHDK and CDR2 SYGVNS. CDR3 length: 17 amino acids. V lost 5 bases and J 4 bases, leaving 20 bases between the germline ends.